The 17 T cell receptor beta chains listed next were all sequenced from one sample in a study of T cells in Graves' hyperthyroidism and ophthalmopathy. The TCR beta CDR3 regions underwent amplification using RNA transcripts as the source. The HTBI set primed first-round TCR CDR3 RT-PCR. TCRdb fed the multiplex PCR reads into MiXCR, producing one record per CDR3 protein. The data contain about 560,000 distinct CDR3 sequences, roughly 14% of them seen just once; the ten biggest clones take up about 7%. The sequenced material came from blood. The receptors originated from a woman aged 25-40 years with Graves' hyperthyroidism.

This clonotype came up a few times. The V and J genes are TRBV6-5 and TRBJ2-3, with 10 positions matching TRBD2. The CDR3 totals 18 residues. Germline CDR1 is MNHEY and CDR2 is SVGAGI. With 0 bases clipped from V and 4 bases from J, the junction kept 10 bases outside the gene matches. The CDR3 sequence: CASSYSPSSGSPPDTQYF. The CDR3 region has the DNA TGTGCCAGCAGTTACTCGCCGTCTAGCGGGAGTCCCCCAGATACGCAGTATTTT.

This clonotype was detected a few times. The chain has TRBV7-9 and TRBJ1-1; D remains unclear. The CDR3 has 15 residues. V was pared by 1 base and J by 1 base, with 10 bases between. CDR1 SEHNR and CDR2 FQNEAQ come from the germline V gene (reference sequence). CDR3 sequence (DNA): TGTGCCAGCAGCTTAGTACACACATCGAACACTGAAGCTTTCTTT. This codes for CASSLVHTSNTEAFF.

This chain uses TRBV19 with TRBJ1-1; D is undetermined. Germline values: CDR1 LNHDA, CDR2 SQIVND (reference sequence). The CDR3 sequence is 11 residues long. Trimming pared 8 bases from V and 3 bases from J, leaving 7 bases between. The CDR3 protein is CASFLDTEAFF. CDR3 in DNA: TGTGCCAGTTTTTTGGACACTGAAGCTTTCTTT.

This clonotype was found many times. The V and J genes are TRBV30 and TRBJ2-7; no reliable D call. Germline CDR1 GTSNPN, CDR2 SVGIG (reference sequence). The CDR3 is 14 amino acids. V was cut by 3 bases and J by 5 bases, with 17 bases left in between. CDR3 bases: TGTGCCTGGAGCCGTTCCCTGGTTTCGGACGAGCAGTACTTC. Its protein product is CAWSRSLVSDEQYF.

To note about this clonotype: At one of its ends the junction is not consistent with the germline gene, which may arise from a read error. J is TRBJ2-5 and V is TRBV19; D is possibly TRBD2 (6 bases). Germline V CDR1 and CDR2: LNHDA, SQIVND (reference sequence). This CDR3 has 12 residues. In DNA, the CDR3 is TGTGCCAGTAGTCCCGGTGGTGGAGGGCCGAACTTC. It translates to CASSPGGGGPNF.

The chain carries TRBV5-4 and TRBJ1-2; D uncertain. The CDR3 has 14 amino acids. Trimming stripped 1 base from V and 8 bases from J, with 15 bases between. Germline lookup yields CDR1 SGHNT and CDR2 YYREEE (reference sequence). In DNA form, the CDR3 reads TGTGCCAGCAGCTTGAATGTGCAGGATGGGGGCTACACCTTC. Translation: CASSLNVQDGGYTF.

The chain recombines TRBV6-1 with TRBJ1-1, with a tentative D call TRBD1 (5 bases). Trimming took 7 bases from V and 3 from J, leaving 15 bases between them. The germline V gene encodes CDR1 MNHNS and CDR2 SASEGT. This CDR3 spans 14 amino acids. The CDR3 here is CASTRFAGDTEAFF. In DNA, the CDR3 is TGTGCCAGCACCCGGTTCGCGGGGGACACTGAAGCTTTCTTT.

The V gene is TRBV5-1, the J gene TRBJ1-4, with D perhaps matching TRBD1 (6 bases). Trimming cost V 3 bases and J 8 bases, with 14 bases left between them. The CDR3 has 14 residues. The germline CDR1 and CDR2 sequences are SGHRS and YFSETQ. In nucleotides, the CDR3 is TGCGCCAGCAGCTCCCAGGGGATAGAGGAAAAACTGTTTTTT. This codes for CASSSQGIEEKLFF. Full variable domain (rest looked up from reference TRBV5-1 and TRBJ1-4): KAGVTQTPRYLIKTRGQQVTLSCSPISGHRSVSWYQQTPGQGLQFLFEYFSETQRNKGNFPGRFSGRQFSNSRSEMNVSTLELGDSALYLCASSSQGIEEKLFFGSGTQLSVL.

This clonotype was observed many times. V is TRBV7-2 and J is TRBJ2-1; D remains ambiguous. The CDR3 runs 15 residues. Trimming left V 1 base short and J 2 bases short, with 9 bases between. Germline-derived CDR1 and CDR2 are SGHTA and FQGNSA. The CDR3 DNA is TGTGCCAGCAGCTTAGGTACCAGGACCTACAATGAGCAGTTCTTC. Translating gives CASSLGTRTYNEQFF.

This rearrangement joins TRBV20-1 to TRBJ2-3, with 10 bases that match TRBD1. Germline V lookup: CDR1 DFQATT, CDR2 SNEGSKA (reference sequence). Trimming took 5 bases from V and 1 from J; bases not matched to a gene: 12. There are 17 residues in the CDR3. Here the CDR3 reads CSAARETGTGGTDTQYF. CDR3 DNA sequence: TGCAGTGCTGCCCGCGAAACCGGGACAGGGGGCACAGATACGCAGTATTTT.

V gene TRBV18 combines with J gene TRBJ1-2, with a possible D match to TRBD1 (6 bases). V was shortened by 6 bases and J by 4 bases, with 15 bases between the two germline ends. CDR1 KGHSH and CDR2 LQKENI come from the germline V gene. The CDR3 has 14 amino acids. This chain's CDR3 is CASSEKGQIYGYTF. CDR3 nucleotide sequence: TGTGCCAGCTCGGAGAAAGGACAGATCTATGGCTACACCTTC.

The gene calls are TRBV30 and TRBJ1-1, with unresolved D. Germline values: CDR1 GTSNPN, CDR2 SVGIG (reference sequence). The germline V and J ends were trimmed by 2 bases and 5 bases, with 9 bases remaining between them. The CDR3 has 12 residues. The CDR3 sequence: CAWSNPRTEAFF. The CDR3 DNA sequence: TGTGCCTGGAGTAACCCGCGTACTGAAGCTTTCTTT.

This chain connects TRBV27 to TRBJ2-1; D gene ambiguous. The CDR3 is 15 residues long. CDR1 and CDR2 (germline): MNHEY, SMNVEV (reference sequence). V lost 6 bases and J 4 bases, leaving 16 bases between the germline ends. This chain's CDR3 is CASSPRFTGYNEQFF. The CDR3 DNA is TGTGCCAGCAGCCCCCGTTTCACCGGATACAATGAGCAGTTCTTC.

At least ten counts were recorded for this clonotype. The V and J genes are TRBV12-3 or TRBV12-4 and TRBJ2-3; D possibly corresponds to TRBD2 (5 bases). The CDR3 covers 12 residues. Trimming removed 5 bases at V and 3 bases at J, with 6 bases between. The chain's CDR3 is CASSRGTDTQYF. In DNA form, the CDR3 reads TGTGCCAGCAGTCGGGGTACAGATACGCAGTATTTT.

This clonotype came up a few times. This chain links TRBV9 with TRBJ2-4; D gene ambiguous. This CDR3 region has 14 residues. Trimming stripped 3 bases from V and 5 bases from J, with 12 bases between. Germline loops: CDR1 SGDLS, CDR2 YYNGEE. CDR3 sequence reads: CASSGDWDQNIQYF. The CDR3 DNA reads TGTGCCAGCAGCGGCGATTGGGATCAAAACATTCAGTACTTC.

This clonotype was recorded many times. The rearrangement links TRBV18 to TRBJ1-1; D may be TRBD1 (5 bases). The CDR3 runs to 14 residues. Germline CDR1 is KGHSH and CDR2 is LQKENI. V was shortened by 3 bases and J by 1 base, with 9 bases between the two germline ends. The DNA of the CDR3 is TGTGCCAGCTCACCCAGGGTTGGGAACACTGAAGCTTTCTTT. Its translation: CASSPRVGNTEAFF. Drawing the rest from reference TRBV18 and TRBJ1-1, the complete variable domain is NAGVMQNPRHLVRRRGQEARLRCSPMKGHSHVYWYRQLPEEGLKFMVYLQKENIIDESGMPKERFSAEFPKEGPSILRIQQVVRGDSAAYFCASSPRVGNTEAFFGQGTRLTVV.

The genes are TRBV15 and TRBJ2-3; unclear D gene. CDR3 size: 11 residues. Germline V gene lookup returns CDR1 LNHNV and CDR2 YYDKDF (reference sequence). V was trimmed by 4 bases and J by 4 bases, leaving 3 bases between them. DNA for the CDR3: TGTGCCACCAGCAATGCAGATACGCAGTATTTT. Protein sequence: CATSNADTQYF.